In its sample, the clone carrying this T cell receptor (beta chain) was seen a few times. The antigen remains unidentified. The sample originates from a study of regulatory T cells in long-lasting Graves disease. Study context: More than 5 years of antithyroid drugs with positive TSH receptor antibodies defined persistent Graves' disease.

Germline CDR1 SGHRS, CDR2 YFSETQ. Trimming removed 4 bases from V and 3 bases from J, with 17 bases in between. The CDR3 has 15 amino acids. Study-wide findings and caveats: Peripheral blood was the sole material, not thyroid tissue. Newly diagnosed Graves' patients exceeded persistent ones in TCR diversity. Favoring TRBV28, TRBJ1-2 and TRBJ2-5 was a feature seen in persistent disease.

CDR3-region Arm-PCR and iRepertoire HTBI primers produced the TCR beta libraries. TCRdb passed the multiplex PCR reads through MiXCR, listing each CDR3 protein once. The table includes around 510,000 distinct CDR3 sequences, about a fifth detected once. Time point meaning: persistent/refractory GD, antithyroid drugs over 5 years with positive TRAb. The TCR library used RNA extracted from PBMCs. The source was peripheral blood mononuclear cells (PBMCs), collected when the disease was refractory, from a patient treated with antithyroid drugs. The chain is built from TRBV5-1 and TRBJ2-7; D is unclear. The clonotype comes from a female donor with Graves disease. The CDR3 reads CASSPGPSRIYEQYF. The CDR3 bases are TGCGCCAGCAGCCCCGGGCCGTCCCGAATCTACGAGCAGTACTTC.